The clone carrying this TCR beta chain was observed at least ten times. The antigen is not known. The data were obtained in a study of spatial heterogeneity in lung cancer. Across the whole study: The count of detected beta-chain sequences consistently exceeded that of alpha-chain sequences. Within raw reads, each unique TCR and UMI combination appeared on average more than ten times.

Time point given: sample taken at primary tumor resection. No cells were sorted before sequencing. The whole RNA sequenced was extracted from tumor, nontumor lung or frozen PBMC. This CDR3 contains 15 residues. With V trimmed by 6 bases and J by 9 bases, 9 bases remained unmatched. Germline CDR1 reads MNHNY; CDR2 reads SVGAGI (reference sequence). Broader study findings: Relative to follow-up, resection was when ubiquitous expanded tumor TCRs appeared more in blood.

MiXCR, run by TCRdb on the 5' RACE reads, gives a single entry per CDR3 protein. The sample shows more than 45,000 distinct CDR3 sequences, approximately 5% of them seen only once. The clonotype was recovered from a male donor with early-stage non-small cell lung cancer. This sequence joins TRBV6-6 and TRBJ2-1, with 12 positions matching TRBD2. The sequences come from PBMCs, collected at surgery. The CDR3 sequence is CASSTLAGGNSEQFF. CDR3 nucleotide sequence: TGTGCCAGCAGCACTCTAGCGGGAGGGAATAGTGAGCAGTTCTTC.